The 8 T cell receptor beta chains reported below all come from one sample, sequenced in a study of human T cells and chemical hapten exposure. Time point indicated: healthy volunteer bleed at 2 weeks. Before extraction, the whole blood was not fractionated, and total RNA was taken from it. TCRdb processed the RACE reads anew with MiXCR; each CDR3 protein has one entry. This table has around 130,000 distinct CDR3 sequences, around 8.3% appearing once. Sequenced sample: whole blood. Source of these receptors: a male donor in good health. Some clones in this sample may be carry-over from other donors' samples.

The rearrangement joins TRBV27 to TRBJ2-7, with no clear D. This CDR3 comprises 11 residues. The germline V gene has CDR1 MNHEY and CDR2 SMNVEV (reference sequence). V was cut by 3 bases and J by 6 bases, with 6 bases left in between. The CDR3 sequence is CASSFGVEQYF. The CDR3 nucleotides are TGTGCCAGCAGTTTTGGGGTCGAGCAGTACTTC.

This clonotype has at least ten counts. The chain employs TRBV20-1 and TRBJ2-2; 8 bases are a match to TRBD2. With V trimmed by 6 bases and J by 0 bases, 3 bases remained unmatched. CDR3 size: 14 residues. Germline V CDR1 and CDR2: DFQATT, SNEGSKA (reference sequence). As DNA, the CDR3 is TGCAGTGCAGCGGGACTAGCGAACACCGGGGAGCTGTTTTTT. It is translated as CSAAGLANTGELFF.

The chain links TRBV13 to TRBJ2-1; 9 nucleotides line up with TRBD1. J was trimmed by 0 bases and V by 4 bases; bases with no gene match: 4. The germline V gene has CDR1 PRHDT and CDR2 FYEKMQ (reference sequence). This CDR3 spans 16 amino acids. In DNA, the CDR3 is TGTGCCAGCAGCTCCGAGGGACAGGGCTCCTACAATGAGCAGTTCTTC. Protein product: CASSSEGQGSYNEQFF.

V gene TRBV9 combines with J gene TRBJ2-7; D could derive from TRBD1 or TRBD2 (5 bases each). The CDR3 is 12 residues long. Germline CDR1 and CDR2: SGDLS and YYNGEE. Trimming removed 3 bases at V and 5 bases at J, with 9 bases between. DNA of the CDR3: TGTGCCAGCAGCGCGGGACGAGACGAGCAGTACTTC. Translation gives CASSAGRDEQYF.

This chain links TRBV5-1 with TRBJ2-1, with a possible D match to TRBD2 (5 bases). CDR3 length: 15 residues. V was trimmed by 1 base and J by 7 bases, leaving 15 bases between them. Germline V lookup: CDR1 SGHRS, CDR2 YFSETQ. The CDR3 region is CASSLLRGQLNEQFF. The CDR3 bases are TGCGCCAGCAGCTTGCTTCGCGGGCAGTTAAATGAGCAGTTCTTC.

This clonotype turned up a few times. The chain carries TRBV6-6 and TRBJ1-2; unclear D gene. The CDR3 extends over 12 amino acids. The V and J ends lost 2 bases and 8 bases respectively, with 9 bases between them. The germline CDR1 and CDR2 sequences are MNHNY and SVGAGI (reference sequence). The CDR3 DNA sequence: TGTGCCAGCAGTTACAGAGTAACAGGCTACACCTTC. It yields the protein CASSYRVTGYTF.

The rearrangement links TRBV6-4 to TRBJ2-1, with a possible D match to TRBD2 (5 bases). Germline CDR1 and CDR2: MRHNA and SNTAGT. This CDR3 is 15 amino acids long. V was pared by 4 bases and J by 7 bases, with 17 bases between. CDR3 region: CASSVLAGIGNEQFF. The CDR3 DNA reads TGTGCCAGCAGTGTACTGGCCGGGATAGGGAATGAGCAGTTCTTC.

The V gene is TRBV4-2, the J gene TRBJ1-1, with a weak D call TRBD1 (5 bases). CDR1 is LGHNA, CDR2 YNFKEQ, per germline. Between the trimmed V and J ends, which lost 0 bases and 2 bases, there was a span of 10 bases. The CDR3 is 15 residues long. The CDR3 spells CASSQEGQGNTEAFF. CDR3 bases: TGTGCCAGCAGCCAAGAAGGCCAGGGCAACACTGAAGCTTTCTTT.